This T cell receptor beta chain stems from a study of T-cell reconstitution after alpha-beta-depleted transplantation in children. TCRbeta library preparation incorporated unique molecular identifiers. Using its own MiXCR run on the PCR reads, TCRdb lists one record per CDR3 protein. The data contain around 500,000 distinct CDR3 sequences, around 13% of them singletons. In this sample, this clonotype turned up a few times. The junction differs from germline at one of its ends, possibly a read error. The specimen comprised PBMCs from the stem cell graft donor, sampled from the stem cell graft. The receptor was derived from a human donor who donated a stem cell graft to a child with combined immunodeficiency.

CDR3 sequence: CSVEEDRGLRF. In DNA form, the CDR3 reads TGCAGCGTTGAAGAGGACAGGGGGCTACGTTTC. V gene TRBV29-1 combines with J gene TRBJ2-7, with TRBD1 matching 11 bases. There are 11 residues in the CDR3. CDR1 SQVTM and CDR2 ANQGSEA come from the germline V gene.